The 20 T cell receptor beta chains below were found in one sample sequenced in a study of T-cell reconstitution after alpha-beta-depleted transplantation in children. The TCRbeta library was prepared with unique molecular identifiers. Each CDR3 protein gets one entry after TCRdb re-called the PCR reads with MiXCR. The sample records 480,000 or so distinct CDR3 sequences, approximately 10% being singletons. The material sequenced was PBMCs, taken before TCRalphabeta/CD19-depleted stem cell transplant. Receptors were obtained from a child under 10 years old with inherited bone marrow failure, due to receive a stem cell transplant.

This chain links TRBV11-2 with TRBJ1-1, with D perhaps TRBD1 (6 bases). V was pared by 2 bases and J by 1 base, with 14 bases between. Looked up from germline, CDR1 is SGHAT and CDR2 is FQNNGV. The CDR3 has 16 amino acids. The CDR3 is CASSLIRGAGNTEAFF. Here the CDR3 DNA reads TGTGCCAGCAGCTTAATCAGGGGAGCGGGGAACACTGAAGCTTTCTTT.

There are a few counts of this clonotype. The chain couples TRBV5-4 to TRBJ2-1; 7 bases map to TRBD2. The length of the CDR3 is 16 residues. Germline CDR1 is SGHNT and CDR2 is YYREEE (reference sequence). The trim removed 0 bases at V and 2 bases at J, leaving 5 bases unmatched. CDR3 sequence reads: CASSLGDYGPYNEQFF. The CDR3, as DNA: TGTGCCAGCAGCTTGGGGGACTACGGACCCTACAATGAGCAGTTCTTC.

Ten or more counts support this clonotype. The chain combines TRBV30 with TRBJ1-1; D not resolved. The CDR3 runs to 13 residues. CDR1 is GTSNPN, CDR2 SVGIG, per germline (reference sequence). The V end lost 0 bases, the J end lost 3 bases, and 8 bases lay between the germline ends. This CDR3 is CAWSVGSDTEAFF. CDR3 nucleotide sequence: TGTGCCTGGAGTGTTGGTTCGGACACTGAAGCTTTCTTT. Drawing the rest from reference TRBV30 and TRBJ1-1, the complete variable domain is SQTIHQWPATLVQPVGSPLSLECTVEGTSNPNLYWYRQAAGRGLQLLFYSVGIGQISSEVPQNLSASRPQDRQFILSSKKLLLSDSGFYLCAWSVGSDTEAFFGQGTRLTVV.

This clonotype was seen at least ten times. V and J are TRBV28 and TRBJ1-1, with D perhaps matching TRBD1 (6 bases). CDR1 MDHEN and CDR2 SYDVKM come from the germline V gene. The germline V and J ends were trimmed by 4 bases and 0 bases, with 15 bases remaining between them. The CDR3 length is 16 residues. The CDR3 reads CASSSTRGPMNTEAFF. The CDR3 region has the DNA TGTGCCAGCAGTTCCACCAGGGGACCGATGAACACTGAAGCTTTCTTT.

Many counts were recorded for this clonotype. The chain employs TRBV28 and TRBJ1-1; D uncertain. Germline CDR1 and CDR2: MDHEN and SYDVKM. The CDR3 is 13 amino acids. Between the trimmed V and J ends, which lost 2 bases and 5 bases, there was a span of 9 bases. CDR3 bases: TGTGCCAGCAGTTTAGGATCTATTACTGAAGCTTTCTTT. Amino acid sequence: CASSLGSITEAFF.

This chain connects TRBV6-5 to TRBJ2-1, with 15 bases matching TRBD2. From germline, CDR1 is MNHEY and CDR2 SVGAGI. Trimming removed 6 bases from V and 10 bases from J; junction bases left unmatched: 10. The CDR3 runs to 16 residues. The CDR3 DNA reads TGTGCCAGCAGCCCAAGCGGGACTAGCGGGGGGTGGGAGCAGTTCTTC. Translation gives CASSPSGTSGGWEQFF.

This clonotype was recorded at least ten times. The V gene is TRBV7-2, the J gene TRBJ2-1, with TRBD2 matching over 10 bases. The ends lost 3 bases at V and 6 bases at J; junction bases unmatched: 5. The CDR3 totals 15 residues. Germline V gives CDR1 SGHTA, CDR2 FQGNSA. CDR3 in DNA: TGTGCCAGCAGCTTTGGCTCTAGCGGGGGCAATGAGCAGTTCTTC. This encodes CASSFGSSGGNEQFF.

This clonotype occurred a few times. The chain uses TRBV20-1 and TRBJ1-2; 10 bases agree with TRBD1. The junction had 3 bases not matched to a gene; V was cut back by 1 base and J by 4 bases. Germline-derived CDR1 and CDR2 are DFQATT and SNEGSKA (reference sequence). The CDR3 is made up of 14 amino acids. The CDR3 DNA follows: TGCAGTGCTAGAGCCGGGACAGGGGTCTATGGCTACACCTTC. It codes for CSARAGTGVYGYTF.

This clonotype was observed many times. The chain's CDR3 is CASSLADWANEQFF. The CDR3 DNA sequence: TGTGCCAGCAGCTTAGCTGACTGGGCCAATGAGCAGTTCTTC. The chain employs TRBV7-2 and TRBJ2-1; no clear D. Germline assignment: CDR1 SGHTA and CDR2 FQGNSA. V lost 0 bases and J 6 bases, leaving 9 bases between the germline ends. There are 14 residues in the CDR3.

In this sample, this clonotype turned up many times. The V and J genes are TRBV5-1 and TRBJ1-2; 7 nucleotides agree with TRBD1. Germline CDR1 SGHRS, CDR2 YFSETQ. The trim removed 5 bases at V and 0 bases at J, leaving 7 bases unmatched. The CDR3 is 15 residues long. The CDR3 DNA follows: TGCGCCAGCAGGGAGGGGGCAAGGACTAACTATGGCTACACCTTC. As protein: CASREGARTNYGYTF.

This clonotype was observed a few times. The chain joins TRBV28 to TRBJ2-2; the D gene is possibly TRBD2 (6 bases). CDR3 length: 14 amino acids. Germline CDR1 reads MDHEN; CDR2 reads SYDVKM. Trimming pared 6 bases from V and 0 bases from J, leaving 8 bases between. The CDR3 DNA reads TGTGCCAGCAGGCGCGGGACGAACACCGGGGAGCTGTTTTTT. Protein sequence: CASRRGTNTGELFF.

The table lists this clonotype with a few counts. The genes are TRBV7-2 and TRBJ1-6; D remains ambiguous. Per germline, CDR1 SGHTA and CDR2 FQGNSA. This CDR3 is 15 amino acids long. Trimming pared 5 bases from V and 0 bases from J, leaving 8 bases between. In DNA, the CDR3 is TGTGCCAGCAGCATCTTGAGCTCCTATAATTCACCCCTCCACTTT. This sequence encodes CASSILSSYNSPLHF.

The chain couples TRBV20-1 to TRBJ2-5; D is perhaps TRBD2 (5 bases). The CDR3 has 18 residues. Trimming removed 0 bases at V and 0 bases at J, with 20 bases between. Germline V gene data show CDR1 as DFQATT and CDR2 as SNEGSKA (reference sequence). CDR3 bases: TGCAGTGCTAGAGATGATACTGGACTCCCCGATTACCAAGAGACCCAGTACTTC. Protein product: CSARDDTGLPDYQETQYF.

This clonotype occurred many times. This chain connects TRBV12-3 or TRBV12-4 to TRBJ2-1; D is ambiguous. Trimming shortened V by 3 bases and J by 8 bases, and 17 bases separated the two germline ends. There are 15 residues in the CDR3. CDR3 protein: CASSFRVTLTDEQFF. In nucleotides, the CDR3 is TGTGCCAGCAGTTTCCGGGTCACCCTGACCGATGAGCAGTTCTTC.

This clonotype has at least ten counts. The J gene is TRBJ2-7, the V gene TRBV12-3 or TRBV12-4, with D maybe TRBD2 (5 bases). The CDR3 covers 12 residues. The V end was cut by 7 bases, the J end by 0 bases, with 7 bases between. The chain's CDR3 is CASTGSSYEQYF. DNA for the CDR3: TGTGCCAGCACTGGGAGCTCCTACGAGCAGTACTTC.

This clonotype was counted only a few times. The V and J genes are TRBV20-1 and TRBJ2-1; 13 bases align to TRBD2. In germline, CDR1 is DFQATT, CDR2 SNEGSKA (reference sequence). With 1 base clipped from V and 15 bases from J, the junction kept 12 bases outside the gene matches. The CDR3 runs to 15 residues. The CDR3 DNA follows: TGCAGTGCTAGAGGGGGACTAGCGGGACCGGACTTACGGTTCTTC. Encoded protein: CSARGGLAGPDLRFF.

This clonotype was counted between two and nine times. This CDR3 is CASSYPRDGIGELFF. As DNA, the CDR3 is TGTGCCAGCAGTTACCCTAGGGACGGGATCGGGGAGCTGTTTTTT. The chain recombines TRBV6-5 with TRBJ2-2; D may correspond to TRBD1 or TRBD2 (5 bases each). This CDR3 is built from 15 residues. Trimming took off 2 bases at V and 7 bases at J, with 14 bases between the two ends. Germline-derived CDR1 and CDR2 are MNHEY and SVGAGI.

Notes on this clonotype: The junction differs from germline at one of its ends, possibly a read error. The chain has TRBV27 and TRBJ1-1; weak D call: TRBD1 (5 bases). The CDR3 is 15 amino acids. Germline V gene data show CDR1 as MNHEY and CDR2 as SMNVEV (reference sequence). The chain's CDR3 is CASNLVGAMNTGAFF. For the CDR3, the DNA is TGTGCCAGCAACCTCGTAGGGGCGATGAACACTGGAGCTTTCTTT.

This clonotype was detected only a few times. This rearrangement joins TRBV5-1 to TRBJ1-1; maybe TRBD1 (5 bases). The CDR3 spans 15 residues. Germline CDR1 is SGHRS and CDR2 is YFSETQ. V gave up 4 bases and J gave up 2 bases, with 15 bases separating them. The CDR3 DNA is TGCGCCAGCAGCCCCACCCCGGGGGAAAACACTGAAGCTTTCTTT. It is translated as CASSPTPGENTEAFF.

This clonotype was seen at least ten times. The chain joins TRBV4-3 to TRBJ2-3, with 9 bases that match TRBD2. Unmatched junction bases numbered 4, after V lost 0 bases and J lost 3 bases. Looked up from germline, CDR1 is LGHNA and CDR2 is YSLEER. The CDR3 is 16 residues long. This chain's CDR3 is CASSQEEGLATDTQYF. The CDR3 DNA sequence: TGCGCCAGCAGCCAAGAAGAGGGACTAGCTACAGATACGCAGTATTTT.